This TCR beta chain was identified in a study of blood T cells in healthy people across ages. The CDR3 length is 17 residues. The J segment lost 6 bases and the V segment lost 6 bases, leaving 18 bases of the junction unmatched. Germline CDR1 MDHEN, CDR2 SYDVKM. Together with a sample-barcoded 5' primer, a J-beta primer mix was included in a second PCR lasting roughly 6 to 12 cycles. TCRdb re-derived calls from the 5' RACE reads in MiXCR, one entry per CDR3 protein. The sample holds over 950,000 distinct CDR3 sequences, roughly half seen once. In this sample, this clonotype turned up a few times. Sequenced material: blood. The TCR originated in a woman in her sixties in good health. The genes are TRBV28 and TRBJ2-7, with TRBD2 matching over 9 bases. The DNA of the CDR3 is TGTGCCAGCAGCCCTTGGATTTTGCGGGAGGGCCCCGCCGAGCAGTACTTC. This encodes CASSPWILREGPAEQYF.